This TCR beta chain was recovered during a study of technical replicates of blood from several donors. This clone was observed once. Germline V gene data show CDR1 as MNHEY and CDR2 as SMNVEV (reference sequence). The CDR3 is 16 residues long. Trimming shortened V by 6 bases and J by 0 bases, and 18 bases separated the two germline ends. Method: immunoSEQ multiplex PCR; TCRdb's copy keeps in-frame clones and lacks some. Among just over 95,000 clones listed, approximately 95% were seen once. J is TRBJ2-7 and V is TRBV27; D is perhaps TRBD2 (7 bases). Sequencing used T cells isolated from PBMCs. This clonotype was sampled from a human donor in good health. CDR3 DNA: TGTGCCAGCAGACTCGGTCGGGGGGCTGACTCCTACGAGCAGTACTTC. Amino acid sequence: CASRLGRGADSYEQYF.